Here is one TCR beta chain with its context. The germline V gene has CDR1 LNHDA and CDR2 SQIVND (reference sequence). The CDR3 is 14 amino acids. J lost 1 base, V lost 4 bases, and 0 bases had no gene match. The record originates from a study of shared T cell receptors in the human thymus. This table comes from immunoSEQ multiplex PCR, and its TCRdb copy is limited to in-frame clones, with some not included. The sample has roughly 660,000 clones, roughly 88% seen once. These records were also assigned to another study, of human thymus T cells. That source notes: It looked as if thymic and blood repertoires used V and J genes in a biased way. Reports from related research described highly overlapping thymic repertoires among unrelated individuals.

The sample was thymocytes. The rearrangement links TRBV19 to TRBJ1-1; 10 bases map to TRBD1. The TCR comes from a boy under two years old with a congenital heart defect. CDR3 in amino acids: CASSRQGANTEAFF. Here the CDR3 DNA reads TGTGCCAGTAGTAGACAGGGGGCGAACACTGAAGCTTTCTTT.